This T cell receptor beta chain was obtained from a study of T cell repertoires in cytomegalovirus infection. Study as a whole: Both CMV infection and a matching HLA type were indicated by public TCR beta signatures.

CDR1 MGHDK and CDR2 SYGVNS come from the germline V gene. Trimming shortened V by 3 bases and J by 1 base, and 9 bases separated the two germline ends. The CDR3 is 15 amino acids. Findings and limits, study-wide: Cumulative public TCR beta family frequency identified CMV carriers with the relevant HLA. Across the ex vivo response, the dominant clonotypes were HLA-C-restricted CMV-specific TCR beta clonotypes.

TCRdb passed the reads through MiXCR, listing each CDR3 protein once. In the table there are roughly 600,000 distinct CDR3 sequences, 20% to 30% of which are singletons. There are many counts of this clonotype. Antigen specificity is unknown. The sequencing sample was made of CD8+ T cells from PBMCs. The gene calls are TRBV25-1 and TRBJ2-2; D might be TRBD1 or TRBD2, each matching 5 bases. The clonotype comes from a human donor in good health (CMV status not recorded). Some clones in this sample may be carry-over from other donors' samples. The chain's CDR3 is CASSDGDGNTGELFF. CDR3 DNA: TGTGCCAGCAGTGATGGGGACGGGAACACCGGGGAGCTGTTTTTT. The whole variable domain, remainder taken from reference TRBV25-1 and TRBJ2-2, is EADIYQTPRYLVIGTGKKITLECSQTMGHDKMYWYQQDPGMELHLIHYSYGVNSTEKGDLSSESTVSRIRTEHFPLTLESARPSHTSQYLCASSDGDGNTGELFFGEGSRLTVL.